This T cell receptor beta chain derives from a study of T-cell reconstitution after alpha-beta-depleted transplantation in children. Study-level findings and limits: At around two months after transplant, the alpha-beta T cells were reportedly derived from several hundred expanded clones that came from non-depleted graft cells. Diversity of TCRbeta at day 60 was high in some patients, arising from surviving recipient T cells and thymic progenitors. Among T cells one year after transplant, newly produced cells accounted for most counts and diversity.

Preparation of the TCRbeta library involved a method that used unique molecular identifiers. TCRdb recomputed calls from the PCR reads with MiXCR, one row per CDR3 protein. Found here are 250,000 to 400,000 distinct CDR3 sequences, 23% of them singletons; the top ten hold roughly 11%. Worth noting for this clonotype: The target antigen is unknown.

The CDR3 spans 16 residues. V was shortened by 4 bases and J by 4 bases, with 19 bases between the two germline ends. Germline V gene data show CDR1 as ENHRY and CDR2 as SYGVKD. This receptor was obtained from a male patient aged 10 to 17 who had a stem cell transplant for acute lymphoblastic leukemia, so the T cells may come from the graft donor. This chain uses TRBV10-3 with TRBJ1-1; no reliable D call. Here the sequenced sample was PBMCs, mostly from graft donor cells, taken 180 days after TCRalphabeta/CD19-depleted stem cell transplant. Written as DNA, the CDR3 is TGTGCCATCAGTGGGGGTTTTCGGGGTGGATCCACTGAAGCTTTCTTT. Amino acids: CAISGGFRGGSTEAFF.